Listed here is a single T cell receptor (beta chain). The record originates from a study of blood T cell repertoires in COVID-19. Per germline, CDR1 LNHDA and CDR2 SQIVND (reference sequence). The CDR3 loop spans 20 amino acids. The V segment lost 4 bases and the J segment 1 base; nucleotides outside the gene matches: 16. This table comes from immunoSEQ multiplex PCR, and its TCRdb copy is limited to in-frame clones, with some not included. The sample holds about 220,000 clones, over 80% seen once. Sequences were obtained from peripheral blood. J is TRBJ2-6 and V is TRBV19; 7 bases are a match to TRBD2. The clonotype originates from a human donor in a cohort sampled during active COVID-19. Here the CDR3 DNA reads TGTGCCAGTAGTACCCTAGTCCTGACGGGGGGTGAGTCTGGGGCCAACGTCCTGACTTTC. Encoded protein: CASSTLVLTGGESGANVLTF. The whole variable domain, remainder taken from reference TRBV19 and TRBJ2-6, is DGGITQSPKYLFRKEGQNVTLSCEQNLNHDAMYWYRQDPGQGLRLIYYSQIVNDFQKGDIAEGYSVSREKKESFPLTVTSAQKNPTAFYLCASSTLVLTGGESGANVLTFGAGSRLTVL.